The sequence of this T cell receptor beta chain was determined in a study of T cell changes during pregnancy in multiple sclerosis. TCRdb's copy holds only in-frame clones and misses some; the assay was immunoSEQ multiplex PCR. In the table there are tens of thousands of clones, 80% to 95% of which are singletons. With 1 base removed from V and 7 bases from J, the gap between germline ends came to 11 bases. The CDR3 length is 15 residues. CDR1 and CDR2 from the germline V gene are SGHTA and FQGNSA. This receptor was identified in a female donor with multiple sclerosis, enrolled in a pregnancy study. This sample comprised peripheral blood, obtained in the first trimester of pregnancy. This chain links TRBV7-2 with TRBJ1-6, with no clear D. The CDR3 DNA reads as TGTGCCAGCAGCTTAGGGCCAGGACTCAATTCACCCCTCCACTTT. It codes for CASSLGPGLNSPLHF.